The following is a T cell receptor beta chain sequence with its context. The CDR3 length is 15 residues. The V and J ends lost 2 bases and 0 bases, in that order; junction bases with no gene match: 5. The V gene's germline CDR1 is SGHRS and CDR2 YFSETQ. This sample stems from a study of blood T cell repertoires in COVID-19. Study-level background: The United States, Italy and Spain provided the acute and convalescent COVID-19 samples. Sample material is recorded as cDNA or gDNA derived from T cells, B-cell-depleted T cells, or PBMCs.

In the study's own analysis: Using reference gene primer amplification, nucleated cell counts were estimated. TCRdb keeps only in-frame clones here, not all; method: immunoSEQ multiplex PCR. V and J calls and clone size are those listed in that table; D and trimming were worked out from the DNA. The table records about 150,000 clones, around 88% of them present only once. This clonotype was obtained from a human donor in a cohort sampled during active COVID-19. Sample: peripheral blood. The chain carries TRBV5-1 and TRBJ2-7; 7 nucleotides align to TRBD1. The CDR3 DNA is TGCGCCAGCAGCTTTGGGGCAGGGGGCTCCTACGAGCAGTACTTC. Protein product: CASSFGAGGSYEQYF.